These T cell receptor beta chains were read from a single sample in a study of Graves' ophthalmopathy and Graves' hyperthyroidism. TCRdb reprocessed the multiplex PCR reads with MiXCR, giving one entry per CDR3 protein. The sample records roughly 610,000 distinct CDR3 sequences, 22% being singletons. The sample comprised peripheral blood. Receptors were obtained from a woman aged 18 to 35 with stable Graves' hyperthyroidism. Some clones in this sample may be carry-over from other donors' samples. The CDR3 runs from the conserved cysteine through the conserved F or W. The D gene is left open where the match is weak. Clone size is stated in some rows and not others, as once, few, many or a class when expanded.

CASSIRSMSSGNTIYF	TGTGCCAGTAGTATTCGGTCCATGAGCTCTGGAAACACCATATATTTT	TRBV19	NA	NA	16	TRBJ1-3
CASSTGTGNYEQYF	TGTGCCAGCAGCACTGGGACAGGGAACTACGAGCAGTACTTC	TRBV7-7	TRBD1	many	14	TRBJ2-7
CASSQGTASGSKETQYF	TGTGCCAGCAGCCAAGGTACCGCTAGCGGGAGTAAAGAGACCCAGTACTTC	TRBV3-1	TRBD2	few	17	TRBJ2-5
CASSLTGNLMETQYF	TGCGCCAGCAGCTTAACAGGGAATCTGATGGAGACCCAGTACTTC	TRBV5-1	NA	many	15	TRBJ2-5
CATSEETANPYYGYTF	TGTGCCACCAGTGAAGAGACAGCAAACCCCTACTATGGCTACACCTTC	TRBV24-1	NA	NA	16	TRBJ1-2
CASSTAGTGGYSPLHF	TGTGCCAGCAGTACTGCCGGGACAGGGGGCTATTCACCCCTCCACTTT	TRBV12-3/TRBV12-4	TRBD1	NA	16	TRBJ1-6
CASSPAGFLAKNIQYF	TGTGCCAGCAGCCCAGCAGGCTTTCTAGCCAAAAACATTCAGTACTTC	TRBV6-2/TRBV6-3	NA	many	16	TRBJ2-4
CASRAGTYSYEQYF	TGTGCCAGCAGAGCCGGGACCTATTCCTACGAGCAGTACTTC	TRBV6-2/TRBV6-3	NA	NA	14	TRBJ2-7
CASGLFGQKETQYF	TGTGCTAGTGGTTTGTTTGGGCAGAAGGAGACCCAGTACTTC	TRBV12-5	NA	many	14	TRBJ2-5
CASSRQGTAYNSPLHF	TGTGCCAGCAGCCGACAGGGGACAGCTTATAATTCACCCCTCCACTTT	TRBV27	TRBD1	many	16	TRBJ1-6
CASSYSFGLNYGYTF	TGTGCCAGCAGTTACTCTTTCGGCCTTAACTATGGCTACACCTTC	TRBV6-5	NA	NA	15	TRBJ1-2
CASSSRRYQGAATEAFF	TGTGCCAGCAGCTCCCGACGATATCAGGGGGCGGCCACTGAAGCTTTCTTT	TRBV3-1	TRBD1	few	17	TRBJ1-1
CASSYSRGQKVSGANVLTF	TGTGCCAGCAGTTACTCGAGAGGACAGAAAGTCTCTGGGGCCAACGTCCTGACTTTC	TRBV6-2/TRBV6-3	NA	NA	19	TRBJ2-6
CASSPQAGVNYEQYF	TGTGCCAGCAGCCCCCAAGCGGGAGTCAACTACGAGCAGTACTTC	TRBV27	TRBD2	many	15	TRBJ2-7
CSGTSGTYEQYF	TGCAGCGGGACTAGCGGGACCTACGAGCAGTACTTC	TRBV29-1	TRBD2	many	12	TRBJ2-7
CASSYPGGEIQYF	TGTGCCAGCAGTTACCCAGGGGGGGAGATCCAGTACTTC	TRBV6-5	NA	many	13	TRBJ2-5
CASSFASGSWAF	NA	TRBV12-3/TRBV12-4	NA	once	12	TRBJ2-7
CASSQTSGELYEQYF	TGTGCCAGCAGCCAAACTAGCGGGGAACTTTACGAGCAGTACTTC	TRBV11-2	TRBD2	many	15	TRBJ2-7
CASSPHRSNTEAFF	TGTGCCAGCAGTCCCCACCGATCGAACACTGAAGCTTTCTTT	TRBV28	NA	many	14	TRBJ1-1
CASSLLLAGVSSNF	TGTGCCAGCAGCTTATTACTAGCGGGAGTAAGTTCGAACTTC	TRBV7-9	TRBD2	NA	14	TRBJ2-7